The 7 T cell receptor beta chains presented below share a single source sample, sequenced in a study of blood T cells in healthy people across ages. A second PCR, run for roughly 7 to 12 cycles, used a sample-barcoded 5' primer plus a J-beta primer mix. TCRdb passed the 5' RACE reads through MiXCR, listing each CDR3 protein once. Here the sample spans approximately 820,000 distinct CDR3 sequences, around 43% being singletons. The sample was blood. These receptors originate from a man in his 60s in good health.

This clonotype was recorded a few times. The chain employs TRBV6-1 and TRBJ2-7; TRBD1 matches at 8 bases. J gave up 5 bases and V 6 bases, and 12 bases lay outside the gene matches. The CDR3 length is 15 residues. Germline V CDR1 and CDR2: MNHNS, SASEGT. The CDR3 DNA is TGTGCCAGCAGCGGACAGGGCCTCTTCGGCGACGAGCAGTACTTC. Its translation: CASSGQGLFGDEQYF.

In its sample, this clonotype was seen a few times. The chain links TRBV12-3 or TRBV12-4 to TRBJ1-1; TRBD1 agrees at 10 bases. Losses at the gene ends were 5 bases for V and 4 bases for J; bases not matched to a gene: 7. This CDR3 is 15 amino acids long. The chain's CDR3 is CASSLGGQGTTEAFF. In DNA, the CDR3 is TGTGCCAGCAGTCTAGGGGGACAGGGGACCACTGAAGCTTTCTTT.

This chain joins TRBV7-2 and TRBJ2-3, with D perhaps assigned TRBD1 or TRBD2 (5 bases each). CDR1 and CDR2 (germline): SGHTA, FQGNSA. The CDR3 consists of 12 residues. V was clipped by 4 bases and J by 8 bases, with 10 bases between them. The CDR3 reads CASSWDQITQYF. The CDR3 DNA reads as TGTGCCAGCAGCTGGGACCAAATTACGCAGTATTTT.

In this sample, this clonotype turned up a few times. The chain employs TRBV12-3 or TRBV12-4 and TRBJ1-1; D is unresolved. V shed 1 base and J shed 0 bases, with 6 bases lying between them. The CDR3 extends over 14 amino acids. The CDR3 region has the DNA TGTGCCAGCAGTTTAGAGAATGTGAACACTGAAGCTTTCTTT. Residues: CASSLENVNTEAFF.

This clonotype was detected ten times or more. The V call is TRBV11-2, the J call TRBJ1-1; TRBD1 might be the D (6 bases). CDR3 length: 15 residues. Germline CDR1 SGHAT, CDR2 FQNNGV. Trimming removed 0 bases at V and 0 bases at J, with 8 bases between. Here the CDR3 reads CASSLEGHLNTEAFF. The CDR3 region has the DNA TGTGCCAGCAGCTTAGAGGGACACCTGAACACTGAAGCTTTCTTT.

The chain links TRBV9 to TRBJ2-1; perhaps D is TRBD1 or TRBD2 (6 bases each). The CDR3 totals 13 residues. V was clipped by 3 bases and J by 10 bases, with 14 bases between them. The germline V gene encodes CDR1 SGDLS and CDR2 YYNGEE. CDR3 sequence (DNA): TGTGCCAGCAGCGGAGATCTGGGGGGCGAGCAGTTCTTC. Translating gives CASSGDLGGEQFF.

Turning to this clonotype: A much larger clone differs from this one at a single base, so this may be a read error. The V gene is TRBV6-1, the J gene TRBJ2-2, with D possibly matching TRBD2 (6 bases). The CDR3 is 18 residues long. The V end lost 11 bases, the J end lost 6 bases, and 31 bases lay between the germline ends. Germline values: CDR1 MNHNS, CDR2 SASEGT. The CDR3 region has the DNA TGTGCCTGTCCGGAAAGCAGGGAGGTTTCCTTAGGTTCCGGGGAGCTGTTTTTT. This sequence encodes CACPESREVSLGSGELFF.